These 3 T cell receptor beta chains were all obtained from the same sample, sequenced in a study of blood T cell repertoires in COVID-19. Profiling relied on immunoSEQ multiplex PCR, and the TCRdb table lists in-frame clones only, not all of them. Counted here are 45,000 to 65,000 clones, over 90% occurring once; the ten biggest clones make up 3.5% to 5%. Source material: peripheral blood. These receptors were collected from a man aged 45-65 years with acute or convalescent COVID-19.

This chain joins TRBV7-9 and TRBJ1-6; maybe TRBD1 (6 bases). Per germline, CDR1 SEHNR and CDR2 FQNEAQ (reference sequence). Trimming left V 5 bases short and J 0 bases short, with 17 bases between. This CDR3 has 18 amino acids. The DNA for the CDR3 is TGTGCCAGCAGCAGCGGGGTTGGGGGCACCTCCTATAATTCACCCCTCCACTTT. Translating it yields CASSSGVGGTSYNSPLHF.

The rearrangement joins TRBV5-1 to TRBJ2-3; D perhaps matches TRBD2 (5 bases). CDR3 length equals 17 residues. Trimming removed 0 bases at V and 2 bases at J, with 16 bases between. Germline V lookup: CDR1 SGHRS, CDR2 YFSETQ. CDR3 loop: CASSLATDSLFTDTQYF. DNA for the CDR3: TGCGCCAGCAGCTTGGCGACGGACTCACTCTTCACAGATACGCAGTATTTT.

The chain joins TRBV10-3 to TRBJ2-1; D perhaps matches TRBD1 (5 bases). Germline V gene data show CDR1 as ENHRY and CDR2 as SYGVKD. The V end was cut by 3 bases, the J end by 3 bases, with 6 bases between. This CDR3 region has 13 residues. The CDR3 DNA sequence: TGTGCCATCAGTGAAGGGGACTACAATGAGCAGTTCTTC. It encodes CAISEGDYNEQFF.